The rows below give T cell receptor beta chains drawn from one sample of a study of blood T cell repertoires in COVID-19. Some clones are missing from TCRdb's copy, which holds only in-frame ones; the method was immunoSEQ multiplex PCR. The profile shows 150,000 or so clones, over 80% of them singletons. Input material: PBMCs or T cells enriched from blood (not recorded which). These receptors originate from a woman in her sixties or seventies who had recovered from COVID-19. CDR3s include the opening cysteine and the closing phenylalanine or tryptophan. A D gene is named only where the DNA matches it firmly. Rows may omit the clone size; those that give it use once, few, many or a size class.

>TRBV5-6|TRBJ1-2|16|NA|NA
TGTGCCAGCAGCCCCAACCGACAGTTCATTAACTATGGCTACACCTTC
CASSPNRQFINYGYTF
>TRBV5-5|TRBJ2-7|12|NA|NA
TGTGCCAGCAGCCTAAGTCCTTACGAGCAGTACTTC
CASSLSPYEQYF
>TRBV5-1|TRBJ2-7|14|NA|TRBD2
TGCGCCAGCAGCGAATGGCGGGGGAAGGACGAGCAGTACTTC
CASSEWRGKDEQYF
>TRBV5-1|TRBJ1-1|13|NA|TRBD1
TGCGCCAGCAGCCAAACAGGGGGCACTGAAGCTTTCTTT
CASSQTGGTEAFF
>TRBV2|TRBJ2-1|13|NA|NA
TGTGCCAGCAGTGAAGGTCTAGCCGATGAGCAGTTCTTC
CASSEGLADEQFF
>TRBV5-1|TRBJ2-3|15|NA|NA
TGCGCCAGCAGCTTTTTAACCGGGAGCACAGATACGCAGTATTTT
CASSFLTGSTDTQYF
>TRBV28|TRBJ1-4|14|NA|TRBD1
TGTGCCAGCAGTCCACCGGGACAGGAAGAAAAACTGTTTTTT
CASSPPGQEEKLFF
>TRBV3-1/TRBV3-2|TRBJ2-5|16|NA|NA
TGTGCCAGCAGCCCTTGGATGGGAGGGGGGAAAGAGACCCAGTACTTC
CASSPWMGGGKETQYF
>TRBV19|TRBJ1-1|15|few|NA
TGTGCCAGTAGTACGAGACAGGAATTGAACACTGAAGCTTTCTTT
CASSTRQELNTEAFF
>TRBV9|TRBJ2-2|16|few|TRBD1
TGTGCCAGCAGCGTTTCCGGGACAGTGAACACCGGGGAGCTGTTTTTT
CASSVSGTVNTGELFF
>TRBV2|TRBJ1-6|12|few|TRBD1
TGTGCCAGCAGCGGACAGGTTCAGGCCCTCCACTTT
CASSGQVQALHF